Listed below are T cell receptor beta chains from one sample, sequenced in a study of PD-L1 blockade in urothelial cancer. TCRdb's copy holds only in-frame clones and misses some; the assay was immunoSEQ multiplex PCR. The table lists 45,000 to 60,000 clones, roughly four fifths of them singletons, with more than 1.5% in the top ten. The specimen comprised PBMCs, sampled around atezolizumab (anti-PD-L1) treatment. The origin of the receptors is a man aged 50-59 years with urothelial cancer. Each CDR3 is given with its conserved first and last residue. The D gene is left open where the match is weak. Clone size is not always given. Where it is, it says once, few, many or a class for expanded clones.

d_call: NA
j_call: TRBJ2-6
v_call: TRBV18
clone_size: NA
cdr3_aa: CASSPGEPSGANVLTF
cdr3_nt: TGTGCCAGCTCACCCGGGGAGCCCTCTGGGGCCAACGTCCTGACTTTC

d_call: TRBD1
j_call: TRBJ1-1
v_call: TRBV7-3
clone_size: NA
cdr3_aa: CASSRGQGMNTEAFF
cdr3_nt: TGTGCCAGCAGCAGGGGACAGGGGATGAACACTGAAGCTTTCTTT

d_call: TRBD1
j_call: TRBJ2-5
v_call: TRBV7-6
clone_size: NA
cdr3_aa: CASSLGPNRGETQYF
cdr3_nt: TGTGCCAGCAGCTTAGGTCCTAACAGGGGAGAGACCCAGTACTTC

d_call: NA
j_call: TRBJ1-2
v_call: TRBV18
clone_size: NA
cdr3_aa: CASSPSAGNYGYTF
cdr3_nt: TGTGCCAGCTCACCATCAGCAGGGAACTATGGCTACACCTTC

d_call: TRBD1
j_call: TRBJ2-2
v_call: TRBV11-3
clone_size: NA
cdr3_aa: CASRRQGESGELFF
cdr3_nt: TGTGCCAGCAGACGACAGGGGGAAAGCGGGGAGCTGTTTTTT

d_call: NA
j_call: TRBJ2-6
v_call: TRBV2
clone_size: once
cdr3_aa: CASSGGFGANVLTF
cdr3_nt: TGTGCCAGCAGTGGGGGCTTTGGGGCCAACGTCCTGACTTTC

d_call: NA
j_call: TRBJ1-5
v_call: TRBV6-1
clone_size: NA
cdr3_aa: CASTGGTNQPQHF
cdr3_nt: TGTGCCAGCACGGGGGGCACCAATCAGCCCCAGCATTTT

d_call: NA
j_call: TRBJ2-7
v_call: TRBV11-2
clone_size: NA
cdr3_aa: CASSPGTGYEQYF
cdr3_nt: TGTGCCAGCAGCCCCGGGACTGGCTACGAGCAGTACTTC

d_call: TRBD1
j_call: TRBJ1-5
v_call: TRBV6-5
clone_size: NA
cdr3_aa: CASSYRTGYSNQPQHF
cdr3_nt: TGTGCCAGCAGTTACCGGACAGGCTATAGCAATCAGCCCCAGCATTTT

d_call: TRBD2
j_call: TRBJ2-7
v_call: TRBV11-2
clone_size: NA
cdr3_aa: CASSGRLAGAAYEQYF
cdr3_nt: TGTGCCAGCAGCGGGAGACTAGCGGGAGCCGCCTACGAGCAGTACTTC

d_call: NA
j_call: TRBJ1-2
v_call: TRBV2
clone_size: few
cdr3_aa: CASSPDSVGSYTF
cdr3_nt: TGTGCCAGCAGTCCGGACAGCGTTGGGAGCTACACCTTC

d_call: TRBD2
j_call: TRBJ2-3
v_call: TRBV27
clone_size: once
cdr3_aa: CASSLFSGGAFSHTDTQYF
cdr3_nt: TGTGCCAGCAGTTTATTTTCCGGGGGGGCCTTTAGCCACACAGATACGCAGTATTTT

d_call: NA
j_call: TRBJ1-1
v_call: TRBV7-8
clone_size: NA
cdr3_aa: CASSDDRPGAFF
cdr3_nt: TGTGCCAGCAGCGACGACAGGCCTGGAGCTTTCTTT

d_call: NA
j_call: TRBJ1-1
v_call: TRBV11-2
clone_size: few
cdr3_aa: CASSLGGGNTEAFF
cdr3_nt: TGTGCCAGCAGCTTAGGCGGTGGTAACACTGAAGCTTTCTTT

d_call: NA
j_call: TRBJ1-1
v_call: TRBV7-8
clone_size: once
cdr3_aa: CASSPQGYMNTEAFF
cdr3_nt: TGTGCCAGCAGCCCCCAGGGTTACATGAACACTGAAGCTTTCTTT

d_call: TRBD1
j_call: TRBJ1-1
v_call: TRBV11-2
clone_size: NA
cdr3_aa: CASSFSGGTEAFF
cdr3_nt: TGTGCCAGCAGCTTTTCAGGGGGCACTGAAGCTTTCTTT